The clone carrying this TCR beta chain appeared a single time. Its antigen remains unidentified. Obtained as resections during corrective heart surgery, the thymus tissue was then studied. The protocol was immunoSEQ multiplex PCR, while the TCRdb copy is restricted to in-frame clones and leaves out a portion. The table records around 120,000 clones, approximately 96% of them present only once. Germline assignment: CDR1 KGHSH and CDR2 LQKENI. The CDR3 contains 13 residues. V was pared by 0 bases and J by 11 bases, with 5 bases of the junction left unmatched. This record belongs to a study of human thymus T cells. General study results and limits: There were highly overlapping thymic repertoires among unrelated individuals, as related research reported.

The sequence derives from a boy in the first two years of life with a congenital heart defect but otherwise immunologically healthy. The source material was thymus tissue. This chain connects TRBV18 to TRBJ2-3; 7 nucleotides line up with TRBD2. CDR3 region: CASSPPQRGEQYF. CDR3 DNA: TGTGCCAGCTCACCACCGCAGCGGGGAGAGCAGTATTTT.